This is a list of T cell receptor beta chains from one sample in a study of T cell responses to AZD1222 COVID-19 vaccine. Libraries were prepared by immunoSEQ multiplex PCR; TCRdb keeps only in-frame clonotypes and omits some of them. The data contain about 150,000 clones, approximately 92% of them singletons. The sequences come from peripheral blood, collected 28 days after the second AZD1222 dose. The receptors shown here come from an adult who received the AZD1222 COVID-19 vaccine. Both conserved end residues are part of each CDR3. The D gene is left open where the match is weak. The size field is filled for only some rows; it gives once, few, many or a size class.

>TRBD2|17|.|TRBJ2-1|TRBV7-2
TGTGCCAGCAGCTTTCTAGCGGGGGGTTTCTCCTACAATGAGCAGTTCTTC
CASSFLAGGFSYNEQFF
>.|13|.|TRBJ2-1|TRBV25-1
TGTGCCAGCAGTGGACCCTTTTACAATGAGCAGTTCTTC
CASSGPFYNEQFF
>TRBD2|15|.|TRBJ2-1|TRBV5-4
TGTGCCAGCAGTATGACTAGCGGGAGTTACAATGAGCAGTTCTTC
CASSMTSGSYNEQFF
>.|15|.|TRBJ1-5|TRBV7-2
TGTGCCAGCAGCTTCAAGGGTGGAGGCAATCAGCCCCAGCATTTT
CASSFKGGGNQPQHF
>TRBD1|17|.|TRBJ1-6|TRBV3-1/TRBV3-2
TGTGCCAGCAGCCAACAACACCTAGGGGGCTTATATTCACCCCTCCACTTT
CASSQQHLGGLYSPLHF
>.|17|.|TRBJ1-3|TRBV7-2
TGTGCCAGCAGCTTAGGGTCCGGGGCCCTCTCTGGAAACACCATATATTTT
CASSLGSGALSGNTIYF
>TRBD1|13|.|TRBJ2-7|TRBV24-1
TGTGCCAGCAGTCGGACAGGGGGGTACGAGCAGTACTTC
CASSRTGGYEQYF
>TRBD1|15|.|TRBJ1-6|TRBV2
TGTGCCAGCAGTGGCGAGGACAGGTCCAATTCACCCCTCCACTTT
CASSGEDRSNSPLHF
>TRBD1|17|.|TRBJ2-2|TRBV30
TGTGCCTGGAGGCACCTCGGGACAGGGCCGAACACCGGGGAGCTGTTTTTT
CAWRHLGTGPNTGELFF
>.|13|.|TRBJ1-1|TRBV18
TGTGCCAGCTCACCCGGTATGAACACTGAAGCTTTCTTT
CASSPGMNTEAFF
>.|16|few|TRBJ2-1|TRBV18
TGTGCCAGCTCACCACGAGTTAGTAACTCCTACAATGAGCAGTTCTTC
CASSPRVSNSYNEQFF
>.|16|.|TRBJ2-7|TRBV4-3
TGCGCCAGCAGCCAAGTTCTTGCAGCTAGCTCCTACGAGCAGTACTTC
CASSQVLAASSYEQYF
>.|16|.|TRBJ2-5|TRBV27
TGTGCCAGCAGCACCTTTCCCCCGGTGACGGCGGAGACCCAGTACTTC
CASSTFPPVTAETQYF
>TRBD2|13|.|TRBJ2-4|TRBV3-1/TRBV3-2
TGTGCCAGCAGCCAAGGTGGTAGCGGGAGGATTTACTTC
CASSQGGSGRIYF
>TRBD1|14|.|TRBJ2-7|TRBV9
TGTGCCAGCAGCTCGACGGAACAGGGGTACGAGCAGTACTTC
CASSSTEQGYEQYF
>.|13|once|TRBJ1-2|TRBV7-2
TGTGCCAGCAGCTTAGGGCAGCTCTATGGCTACACCTTC
CASSLGQLYGYTF
>TRBD1|14|.|TRBJ2-6|TRBV19
TGTGCCAGCAAAGGGGGCCCTGGGGCCAACGTCCTGACTTTC
CASKGGPGANVLTF
>.|15|.|TRBJ1-5|TRBV4-2
TGTGCCAGCAGCCAAGATAACCGGGGCTATCAGCCCCAGCATTTT
CASSQDNRGYQPQHF
>.|13|.|TRBJ1-1|TRBV6-1
TGTGCCAGCAGGATTGGCTTGGGCACTGAAGCTTTCTTT
CASRIGLGTEAFF
>TRBD1|14|.|TRBJ2-3|TRBV12-5
TGTGCTAGTGGTCGGACAGGGAGCACAGATACGCAGTATTTT
CASGRTGSTDTQYF
>TRBD2|16|once|TRBJ2-1|TRBV25-1
TGTGCCAGCAGTGAATGGGGAGCGGGAGGCTACAATGAGCAGTTCTTC
CASSEWGAGGYNEQFF
>TRBD1|13|.|TRBJ1-4|TRBV30
TGTGCCTGGAACAGGGGGCTAGGTGAAAAACTGTTTTTT
CAWNRGLGEKLFF
>TRBD1|16|.|TRBJ2-7|TRBV9
TGTGCCAGCAGCGTAGGGGGGACAGCCCTAGGGTACGAGCAGTACTTC
CASSVGGTALGYEQYF
>TRBD1|16|.|TRBJ1-5|TRBV18
TGTGCCAGCTCACCTCCCGGGACAGGGTTCGGTCAGCCCCAGCATTTT
CASSPPGTGFGQPQHF
>TRBD1|13|once|TRBJ1-4|TRBV24-1
TGTGCCACCAGTGACAGTAGGACAGGAAAACTGTTTTTT
CATSDSRTGKLFF
>.|14|many|TRBJ1-2|TRBV6-2/TRBV6-3
TGTGCCAGCAGCCCGGACAGTGTAATCTATGGCTACACCTTC
CASSPDSVIYGYTF
>TRBD1|16|.|TRBJ2-7|TRBV4-3
TGCGCCAGCAGCCAAATTACCGGGACAGGGCTCTACGAGCAGTACTTC
CASSQITGTGLYEQYF
>.|13|.|TRBJ1-1|TRBV6-5
TGTGCCAGCAGAGTTCATGGGGGCTCCGAAGCTTTCTTT
CASRVHGGSEAFF
>.|17|.|TRBJ1-1|TRBV12-2
TGTGCAAGTCGCTTAGCGGGACAGGGCCCCGAGAGCACTGAAGCTTTCTTT
CASRLAGQGPESTEAFF
>TRBD1|14|once|TRBJ2-7|TRBV24-1
TGTGCCACCAGCCCGGGACAGGGGTATTACGAGCAGTACTTC
CATSPGQGYYEQYF
>TRBD2|16|.|TRBJ2-7|TRBV5-1
TGCGCCAGCAGCGGGATTAACAGCGGGACTCCCTACGAGCAGTACTTC
CASSGINSGTPYEQYF
>TRBD2|16|.|TRBJ2-5|TRBV25-1
TGTGCCAGCAGTGTCGGGACTAGCGGGACCCAAGAGACCCAGTACTTC
CASSVGTSGTQETQYF
>TRBD2|18|.|TRBJ2-1|TRBV7-9
TGTGCCAGCAGTCCCGGGACTAGTAGTGGGGGCCTTTACAATGAGCAGTTCTTC
CASSPGTSSGGLYNEQFF
>TRBD2|14|.|TRBJ2-3|TRBV25-1
TGTGCCAGCAGTGAGGGGCTAGCGGGGGATACGCAGTATTTT
CASSEGLAGDTQYF
>.|16|.|TRBJ2-5|TRBV5-4
TGTGCCAGCAGCTTGGACGGACTGGCGGCGAAAGAGACCCAGTACTTC
CASSLDGLAAKETQYF